This TCR beta chain was sequenced in a study of response to subunit inactivated influenza vaccine. This CDR3 is 15 amino acids long. Germline CDR1 SGHRS, CDR2 YFSETQ. V gave up 2 bases and J gave up 4 bases; unmatched junction bases: 5. TCRdb processed the RT-PCR reads anew with MiXCR; each CDR3 protein has one entry. The table records around 570,000 distinct CDR3 sequences, 7.5% to 8.5% of them present only once. Material: PBMCs from blood, obtained less than 30 months after vaccination. The V and J genes are TRBV5-1 and TRBJ2-1; 8 bases agree with TRBD1. This TCR derives from a man aged 50 to 75 who received an inactivated influenza vaccine. The DNA for the CDR3 is TGCGCCAGCAGCTTAACAGGGGGAGATTACAATGAGCAGTTCTTC. Translated: CASSLTGGDYNEQFF. The variable domain in full, with the rest retrieved from reference TRBV5-1 and TRBJ2-1, is KAGVTQTPRYLIKTRGQQVTLSCSPISGHRSVSWYQQTPGQGLQFLFEYFSETQRNKGNFPGRFSGRQFSNSRSEMNVSTLELGDSALYLCASSLTGGDYNEQFFGPGTRLTVL.